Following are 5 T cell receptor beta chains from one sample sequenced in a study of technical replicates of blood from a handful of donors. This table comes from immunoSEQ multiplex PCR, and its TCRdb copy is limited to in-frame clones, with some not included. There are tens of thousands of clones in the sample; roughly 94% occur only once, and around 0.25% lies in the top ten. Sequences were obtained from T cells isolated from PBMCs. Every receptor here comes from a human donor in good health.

In nucleotides, the CDR3 is TGCGCCAGCAGCCAAGAAGGGTCGGGACTTACTGAAGCTTTCTTT. Translating gives CASSQEGSGLTEAFF. The chain joins TRBV4-1 to TRBJ1-1; D is perhaps TRBD1 (5 bases). The CDR3 is 15 residues long. The V and J ends lost 0 bases and 5 bases respectively, with 13 bases between them. The germline V gene has CDR1 MGHRA and CDR2 YSYEKL.

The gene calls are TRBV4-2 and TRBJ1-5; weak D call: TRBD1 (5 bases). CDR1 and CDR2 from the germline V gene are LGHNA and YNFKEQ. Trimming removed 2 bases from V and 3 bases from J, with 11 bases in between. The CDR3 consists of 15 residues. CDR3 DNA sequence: TGTGCCAGCAGCCAACATAAAGGGGACAATCAGCCCCAGCATTTT. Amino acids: CASSQHKGDNQPQHF.

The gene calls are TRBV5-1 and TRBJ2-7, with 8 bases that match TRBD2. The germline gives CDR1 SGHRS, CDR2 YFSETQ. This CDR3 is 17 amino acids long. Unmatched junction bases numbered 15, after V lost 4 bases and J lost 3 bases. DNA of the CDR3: TGCGCCAGCAGCCCCCGGATCAGGAGCGGGAGCGTCTACGAGCAGTACTTC. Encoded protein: CASSPRIRSGSVYEQYF.

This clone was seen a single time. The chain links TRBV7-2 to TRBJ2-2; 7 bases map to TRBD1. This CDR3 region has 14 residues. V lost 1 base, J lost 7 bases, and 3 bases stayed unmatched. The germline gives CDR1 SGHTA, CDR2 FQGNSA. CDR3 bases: TGTGCCAGCAGCTTAGGACAGGGCAGCGGGGAGCTGTTTTTT. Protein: CASSLGQGSGELFF.

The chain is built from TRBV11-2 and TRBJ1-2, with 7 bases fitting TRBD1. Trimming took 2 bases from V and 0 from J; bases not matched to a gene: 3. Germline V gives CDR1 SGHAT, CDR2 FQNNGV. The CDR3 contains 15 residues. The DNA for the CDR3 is TGTGCCAGCAGCTTAAGTGGGACAGCTAACTATGGCTACACCTTC. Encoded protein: CASSLSGTANYGYTF.